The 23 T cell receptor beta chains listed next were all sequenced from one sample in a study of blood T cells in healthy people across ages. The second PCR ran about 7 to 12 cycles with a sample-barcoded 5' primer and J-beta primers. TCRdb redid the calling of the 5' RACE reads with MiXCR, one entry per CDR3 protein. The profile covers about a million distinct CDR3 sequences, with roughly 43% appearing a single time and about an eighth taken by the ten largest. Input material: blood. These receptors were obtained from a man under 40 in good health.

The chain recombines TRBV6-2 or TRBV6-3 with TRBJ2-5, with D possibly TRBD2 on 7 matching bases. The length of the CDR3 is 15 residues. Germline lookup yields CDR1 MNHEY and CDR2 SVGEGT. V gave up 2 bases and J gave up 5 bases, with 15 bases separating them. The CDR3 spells CASSYKGGGLETQYF. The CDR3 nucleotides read TGTGCCAGCAGTTACAAGGGGGGGGGCCTCGAGACCCAGTACTTC.

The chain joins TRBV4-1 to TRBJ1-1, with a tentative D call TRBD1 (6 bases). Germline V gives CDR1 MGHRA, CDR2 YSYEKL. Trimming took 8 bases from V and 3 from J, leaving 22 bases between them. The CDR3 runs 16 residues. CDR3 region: CASSPTGRGFYTEAFF. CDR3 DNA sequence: TGCGCCAGCTCCCCAACTGGAAGGGGGTTTTACACTGAAGCTTTCTTT.

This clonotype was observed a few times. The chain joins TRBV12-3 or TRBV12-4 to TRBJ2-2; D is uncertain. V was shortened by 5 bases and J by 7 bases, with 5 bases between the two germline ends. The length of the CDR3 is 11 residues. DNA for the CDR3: TGTGCCAGCAGTCAATTCGGGGAGCTGTTTTTT. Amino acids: CASSQFGELFF.

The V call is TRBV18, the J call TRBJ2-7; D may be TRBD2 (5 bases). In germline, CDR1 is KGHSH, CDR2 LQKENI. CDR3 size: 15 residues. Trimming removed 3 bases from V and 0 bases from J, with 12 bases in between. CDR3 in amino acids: CASSPLASRSYEQYF. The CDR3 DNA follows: TGTGCCAGCTCACCGCTAGCCTCCCGCTCCTACGAGCAGTACTTC.

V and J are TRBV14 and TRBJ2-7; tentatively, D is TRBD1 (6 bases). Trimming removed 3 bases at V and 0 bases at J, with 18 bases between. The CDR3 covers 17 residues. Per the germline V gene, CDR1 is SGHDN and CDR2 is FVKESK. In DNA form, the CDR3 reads TGTGCCAGCAGCCATATCATTCCGGGACACGACTCCTACGAGCAGTACTTC. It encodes CASSHIIPGHDSYEQYF. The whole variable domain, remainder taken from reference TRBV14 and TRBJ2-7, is EAGVTQFPSHSVIEKGQTVTLRCDPISGHDNLYWYRRVMGKEIKFLLHFVKESKQDESGMPNNRFLAERTGGTYSTLKVQPAELEDSGVYFCASSHIIPGHDSYEQYFGPGTRLTVT.

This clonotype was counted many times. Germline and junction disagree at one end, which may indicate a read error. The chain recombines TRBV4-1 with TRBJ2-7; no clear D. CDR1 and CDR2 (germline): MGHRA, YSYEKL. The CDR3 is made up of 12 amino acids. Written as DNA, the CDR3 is TGTGCCAGCAGCCAAGATCCCTACGAGCAGTACTTC. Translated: CASSQDPYEQYF.

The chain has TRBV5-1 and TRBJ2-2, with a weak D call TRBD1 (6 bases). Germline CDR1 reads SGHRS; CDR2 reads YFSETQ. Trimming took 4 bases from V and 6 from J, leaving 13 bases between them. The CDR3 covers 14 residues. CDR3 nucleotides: TGCGCCAGCAGCCCTACAGGGATGGCCGGGGAGCTGTTTTTT. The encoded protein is CASSPTGMAGELFF. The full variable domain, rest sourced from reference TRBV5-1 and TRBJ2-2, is KAGVTQTPRYLIKTRGQQVTLSCSPISGHRSVSWYQQTPGQGLQFLFEYFSETQRNKGNFPGRFSGRQFSNSRSEMNVSTLELGDSALYLCASSPTGMAGELFFGEGSRLTVL.

CDR3 nucleotides: TGTGCCAGCAGCTTGGGAGGGCTATGGGGCACAGATACGCAGTATTTT. Its protein is CASSLGGLWGTDTQYF. The chain uses TRBV5-4 and TRBJ2-3; possibly TRBD2 for D (5 bases). Germline values: CDR1 SGHNT, CDR2 YYREEE (reference sequence). The V and J ends lost 0 bases and 1 base respectively, with 12 bases between them. The CDR3 extends over 16 amino acids. The full variable domain, its missing parts supplied by reference TRBV5-4 and TRBJ2-3, is ETGVTQSPTHLIKTRGQQVTLRCSSQSGHNTVSWYQQALGQGPQFIFQYYREEENGRGNFPPRFSGLQFPNYSSELNVNALELDDSALYLCASSLGGLWGTDTQYFGPGTRLTVL.

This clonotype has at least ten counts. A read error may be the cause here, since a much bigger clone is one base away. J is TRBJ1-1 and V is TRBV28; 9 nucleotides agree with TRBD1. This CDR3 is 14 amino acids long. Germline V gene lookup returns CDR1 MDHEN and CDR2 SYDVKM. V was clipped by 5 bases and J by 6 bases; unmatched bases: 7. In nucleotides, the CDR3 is TGTGCCAGCAGTGTTGCCGGGACAGGGCCTGAAGCTTTCTTT. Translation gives CASSVAGTGPEAFF.

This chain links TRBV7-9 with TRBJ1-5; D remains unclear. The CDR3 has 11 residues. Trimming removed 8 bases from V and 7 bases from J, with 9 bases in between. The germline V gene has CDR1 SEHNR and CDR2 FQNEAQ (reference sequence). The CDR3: CASALIQPQHF. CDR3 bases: TGTGCCAGCGCGCTGATCCAGCCCCAGCATTTT.

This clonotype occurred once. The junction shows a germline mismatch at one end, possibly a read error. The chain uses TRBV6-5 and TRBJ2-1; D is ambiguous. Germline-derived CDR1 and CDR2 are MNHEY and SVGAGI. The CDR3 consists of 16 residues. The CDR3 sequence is CASGYSISSAYNEQFF. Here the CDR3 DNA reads TGTGCCAGCGGTTACTCGATATCCTCCGCCTACAATGAGCAGTTCTTC.

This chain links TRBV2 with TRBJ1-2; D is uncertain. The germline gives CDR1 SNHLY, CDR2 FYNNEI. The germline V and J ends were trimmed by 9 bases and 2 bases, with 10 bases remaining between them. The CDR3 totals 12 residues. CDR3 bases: TGTGCCAGATACCGGGAAAACTATGGCTACACCTTC. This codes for CARYRENYGYTF. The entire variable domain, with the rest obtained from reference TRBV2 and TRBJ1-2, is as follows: EPEVTQTPSHQVTQMGQEVILRCVPISNHLYFYWYRQILGQKVEFLVSFYNNEISEKSEIFDDQFSVERPDGSNFTLKIRSTKLEDSAMYFCARYRENYGYTFGSGTRLTVV.

CDR3 sequence: CAIRDGGSDTQYF. The CDR3 nucleotides are TGTGCCATCAGGGACGGTGGATCAGATACGCAGTATTTT. V gene TRBV10-3 combines with J gene TRBJ2-3; D call uncertain. V lost 6 bases and J 4 bases, leaving 11 bases between the germline ends. Per the germline V gene, CDR1 is ENHRY and CDR2 is SYGVKD. The length of the CDR3 is 13 residues.

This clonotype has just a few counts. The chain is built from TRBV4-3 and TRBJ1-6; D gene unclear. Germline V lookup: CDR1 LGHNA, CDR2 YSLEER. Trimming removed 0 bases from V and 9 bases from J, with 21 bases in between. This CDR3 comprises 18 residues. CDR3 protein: CASSQDLRTRHKGSPLHF. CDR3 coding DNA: TGCGCCAGCAGCCAAGACCTTCGGACGAGACACAAAGGTTCACCCCTCCACTTT.

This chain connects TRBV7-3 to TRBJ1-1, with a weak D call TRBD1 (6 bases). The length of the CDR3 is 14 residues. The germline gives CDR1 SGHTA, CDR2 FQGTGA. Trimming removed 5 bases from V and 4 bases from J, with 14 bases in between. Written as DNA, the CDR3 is TGTGCCAGCAGCACAACTGGGGGGGCCACTGAAGCTTTCTTT. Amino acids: CASSTTGGATEAFF.

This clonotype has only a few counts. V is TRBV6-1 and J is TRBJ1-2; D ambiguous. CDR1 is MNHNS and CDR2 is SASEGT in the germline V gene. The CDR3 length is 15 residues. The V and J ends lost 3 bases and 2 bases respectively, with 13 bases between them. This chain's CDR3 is CASSEELGPNYGYTF. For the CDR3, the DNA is TGTGCCAGCAGTGAGGAGTTAGGGCCCAACTATGGCTACACCTTC.

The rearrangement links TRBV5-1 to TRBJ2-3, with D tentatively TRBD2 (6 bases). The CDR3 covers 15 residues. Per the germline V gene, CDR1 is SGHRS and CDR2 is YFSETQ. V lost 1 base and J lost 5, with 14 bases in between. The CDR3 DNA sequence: TGCGCCAGCAGCTTGAGGGGACTCTTTCTAGATACGCAGTATTTT. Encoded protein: CASSLRGLFLDTQYF. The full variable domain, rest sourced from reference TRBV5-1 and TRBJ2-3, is KAGVTQTPRYLIKTRGQQVTLSCSPISGHRSVSWYQQTPGQGLQFLFEYFSETQRNKGNFPGRFSGRQFSNSRSEMNVSTLELGDSALYLCASSLRGLFLDTQYFGPGTRLTVL.

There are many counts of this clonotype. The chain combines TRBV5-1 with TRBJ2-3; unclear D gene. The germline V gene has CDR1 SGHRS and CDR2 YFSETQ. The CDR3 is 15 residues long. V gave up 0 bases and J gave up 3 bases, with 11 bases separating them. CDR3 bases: TGCGCCAGCAGCTTGGTCGGGCAGACTACAGATACGCAGTATTTT. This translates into CASSLVGQTTDTQYF.

CDR3 amino acids: CASSLGDRVTDTQYF. The DNA of the CDR3 is TGCGCCAGCAGCTTGGGTGACAGGGTAACAGATACGCAGTATTTT. This chain connects TRBV5-1 to TRBJ2-3; the match to TRBD1 covers 7 bases. The CDR3 has 15 residues. V was clipped by 0 bases and J by 3 bases; unmatched bases: 4. Looked up from germline, CDR1 is SGHRS and CDR2 is YFSETQ.

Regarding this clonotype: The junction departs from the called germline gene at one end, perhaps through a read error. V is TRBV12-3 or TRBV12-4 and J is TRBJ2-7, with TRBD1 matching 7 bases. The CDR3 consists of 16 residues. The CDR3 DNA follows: TGTGCCAGCAGTCTCGGACAGGCCCGACTTCACTACGGGCAGTACTTC. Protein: CASSLGQARLHYGQYF.

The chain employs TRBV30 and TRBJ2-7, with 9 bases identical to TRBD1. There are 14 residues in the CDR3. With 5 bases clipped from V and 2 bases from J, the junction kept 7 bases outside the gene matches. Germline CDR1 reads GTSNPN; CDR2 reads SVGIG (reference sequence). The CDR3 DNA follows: TGTGCCTGGGGGGACAGGGTCAGCCCCTACGAGCAGTACTTC. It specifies CAWGDRVSPYEQYF.

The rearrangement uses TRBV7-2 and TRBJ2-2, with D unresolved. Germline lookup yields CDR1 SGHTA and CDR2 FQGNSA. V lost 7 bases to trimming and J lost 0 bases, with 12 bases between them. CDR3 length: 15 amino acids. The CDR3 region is CASNPQGTNTGELFF. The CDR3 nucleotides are TGTGCCAGCAACCCACAAGGGACGAACACCGGGGAGCTGTTTTTT.

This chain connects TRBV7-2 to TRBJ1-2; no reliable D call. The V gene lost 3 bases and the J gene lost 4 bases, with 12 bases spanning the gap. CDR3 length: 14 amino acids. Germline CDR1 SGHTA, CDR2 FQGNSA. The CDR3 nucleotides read TGTGCCAGCAGCTTCTATGGAGTCGGCTATGGCTACACCTTC. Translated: CASSFYGVGYGYTF.